The TCR beta chain described here comes from a study of shared clonotypes between healthy human individuals (dated by TCRdb to the early 2020s). For the wider study: Two women and three men aged 18 to 49 years were included in the cohort. For each donor, CD4 naive and CD4 memory were each run on three plates, CD8 naive on two plates, and CD8 memory on one plate. Blood TCR repertoires of five healthy adults were deeply sequenced to estimate repertoire size and the extent of clonotype sharing between individuals. Different laboratories and diverse techniques were used to prepare libraries and sequence TCR repertoires, to increase sequencing depth and limit assay-specific biases. Between about 0.9 and 10 billion PBMCs per donor were obtained by leukapheresis.

The donors were healthy, HIV-negative adults with no recently reported acute infections or vaccinations. Every donor was a Caucasian adult residing in Nashville, Tennessee, USA. CD4+ T cells were enriched through magnetic negative selection, after which naive cells were positively selected on CD45RA and the remaining negative fraction served as the memory subset. After blood collection by leukapheresis, PBMCs were isolated using Ficoll-Histopaque density gradient centrifugation and then cryopreserved in the vapor phase of liquid nitrogen. Purity and quantity of every magnetically sorted T cell population were checked by analytical flow cytometry. Genomic DNA was isolated from each sorted fraction and quantified by UV absorbance on a Nanodrop 2000c. Using the deep immunoSEQ assay, multiplex PCR amplified TCR CDR3 regions from genomic DNA. Extracted genomic DNA from each cell subset was distributed evenly across all wells of several immunoSEQ 96-well plates, and each plate was treated as a replicate. For sorted subsets, 150 to 250 ng of genomic DNA, equivalent to around 30,000 T cell genomes, went into each replicate PCR. Purified libraries were measured with a Qubit 3.0 fluorometer, size-checked on a Bioanalyzer 2100, and measured again with the KAPA Library Quantification kit. Every immunoSEQ 96-well plate was sequenced on a separate single-read 150-cycle Illumina NextSeq 550 flow cell. Processing in the source paper ran as follows. The immunoSEQ output contained only junctional sequences without quality scores, so filtering could not match that applied to full-length reads. Sequences were annotated with PyIR, a Python wrapper for IgBLAST v1.9, using IMGT germline references to assign V/J genes and CDR3. Reads were filtered out if the reads had weak V/J assignments (E-value above 1e-6), no CDR3, stop codons, out-of-frame junctions, or ambiguous translated residues. V3J clonotypes were defined as sequences sharing an identical inferred V gene, J gene, and CDR3 amino acid sequence. To compute the percentage overlap between repertoires, the number of shared unique clonotypes was divided by the size of the smaller repertoire. Richness of each repertoire was evaluated using RTK rarefaction, the Chao1 estimator, and Recon v2.1 estimates of unobserved clonotypes. Generation probabilities were computed with OLGA for all TCRbeta clonotypes obtained by the gDNA method from several donors. The clones in this table, taken by TCRdb from immuneACCESS, are in-frame only. Not every clone is retained; where verified, under half of the shortfall comes from an unresolved V gene, and the cause of the rest is unknown. V and J calls and clone size come straight from that table; D and trimming were deduced from the DNA. Across this sample there are hundreds of thousands of clones, with roughly 73% seen only once. The top ten clones comprise 1.5% to 2% of the sample.

Points on this clone: What this receptor recognizes is not known. Within one base of it there is no much larger clone, and no base qualities were kept.

Findings and caveats that apply to the study as a whole: Sharing across several donors was observed for 5% to 6.5% of naive CD4, less than 4% of naive CD8, roughly 2.3% of memory CD4, and around 0.4% of memory CD8 clonotypes. Sampling was limited to blood, and TCR repertoires in tissue likely differ from TCR repertoires in blood. Based on pairwise subsampling, the degree of clonotype sharing among donors was expected to be affected by sequencing depth. Rarefaction of sorted-subset datasets indicated incomplete sequencing despite the large sequencing depth. The small number of donors limited the genetic and exposure-history diversity represented. Naive subsets generally had larger estimated clonotype richness than memory subsets did. Clonotypes shared by all four sorted-subset donors showed higher generation probabilities than non-shared clonotypes.

The germline V gene encodes CDR1 KGHSH and CDR2 LQKENI. Unmatched junction bases come to 8, with V trimmed by 3 bases and J by 4 bases. The CDR3, cysteine through phenylalanine, is 15 amino acids long. Left in the record is the CDR3 DNA by itself, 45 bases read in frame from the first base. The sample comprised memory CD4+ T cells sorted from blood. The cell subset or site label here, explained by the study, means: CD45RA-negative fraction. The clonotype originates from a woman in her 30s in good health. This sequence uses TRBV18 and TRBJ2-7, and 8 bases in between align with TRBD1. This receptor carries the CDR3 CASSPQKTGAYEQYF. The base sequence is TGTGCCAGCTCACCCCAAAAGACAGGGGCGTACGAGCAGTACTTC.